The 19 T cell receptor beta chains below were found in one sample sequenced in a study of T-cell reconstitution after alpha-beta-depleted transplantation in children. As it was prepared, the TCRbeta library received unique molecular identifiers. TCRdb passed the PCR reads through MiXCR, listing each CDR3 protein once. The table shows 800,000 to 1,000,000 distinct CDR3 sequences, with less than 30% occurring only once. Source: PBMCs, mostly from graft donor cells, taken 360 days after TCRalphabeta/CD19-depleted stem cell transplant. These receptors were taken from a boy under three years old who had a stem cell transplant for SCID, so the T cells may come from the graft donor.

This clonotype occurred once. This sequence joins TRBV5-1 and TRBJ2-2; 10 nucleotides line up with TRBD2. This CDR3 has 17 amino acids. V lost 0 bases to trimming and J lost 3 bases; unmatched junction nucleotides: 5. The V gene's germline CDR1 is SGHRS and CDR2 YFSETQ. CDR3 DNA: TGCGCCAGCAGCTTGGCCCCTCTAGCGGGAGACACCGGGGAGCTGTTTTTT. Translated: CASSLAPLAGDTGELFF.

V and J are TRBV28 and TRBJ1-1, with TRBD1 matching over 7 bases. The trim removed 6 bases at V and 3 bases at J, leaving 4 bases unmatched. Germline assignment: CDR1 MDHEN and CDR2 SYDVKM. The CDR3 loop spans 13 amino acids. The CDR3 protein is CASRITGDTEAFF. CDR3 nucleotides: TGTGCCAGCAGAATAACAGGGGACACTGAAGCTTTCTTT.

The chain carries TRBV24-1 and TRBJ2-2; D ambiguous. There are 17 residues in the CDR3. Trimming pared 2 bases from V and 6 bases from J, leaving 18 bases between. The germline gives CDR1 KGHDR, CDR2 SFDVKD. The CDR3, as DNA: TGTGCCACCAGTGATTCGAGGACGCCCGTGAGACCCGGGGAGCTGTTTTTT. This encodes CATSDSRTPVRPGELFF.

In regard to this clonotype: In this CDR3 the conserved last residue, phenylalanine or tryptophan, is missing, so a read error is likely. The V call is TRBV6-5, the J call TRBJ1-1; D gene ambiguous. The CDR3 consists of 15 residues. Deletions cut 0 bases from V and 1 base from J, with 9 bases between. Per germline, CDR1 MNHEY and CDR2 SVGAGI. For the CDR3, the DNA is TGTGCCAGCAGTTACTCATCTGCGGGGAACACTGAAGCTTTCTGT. It codes for CASSYSSAGNTEAFC.

This clonotype came up a few times. The rearrangement links TRBV4-1 to TRBJ2-7, with TRBD1 as a possible D gene (6 bases). Trimming took 2 bases from V and 1 from J, leaving 18 bases between them. This CDR3 has 17 residues. The V gene's germline CDR1 is MGHRA and CDR2 YSYEKL. The CDR3 coding sequence is TGCGCCAGCAGCCAACGGAGCAGGGGAATTCCGTCCTACGAGCAGTACTTC. As protein: CASSQRSRGIPSYEQYF.

This clonotype was found a few times. The V and J genes are TRBV7-2 and TRBJ2-5, with 11 positions matching TRBD2. Trimming cost V 0 bases and J 3 bases; bases outside gene matches: 9. CDR3 length equals 18 residues. Per the germline V gene, CDR1 is SGHTA and CDR2 is FQGNSA. The CDR3 DNA reads TGTGCCAGCAGCTTAGCGAAGCTAGCGGGGGGATCAGAAGAGACCCAGTACTTC. Amino acids: CASSLAKLAGGSEETQYF.

The chain links TRBV5-1 to TRBJ2-3; D ambiguous. Trimming removed 0 bases at V and 4 bases at J, with 9 bases between. The germline V gene has CDR1 SGHRS and CDR2 YFSETQ. This CDR3 comprises 14 residues. The CDR3: CASSLGLLPDTQYF. Here the CDR3 DNA reads TGCGCCAGCAGCTTGGGTCTATTACCAGATACGCAGTATTTT.

V and J are TRBV5-6 and TRBJ1-2; a weak D match, TRBD1 (5 bases). Germline V gene lookup returns CDR1 SGHDT and CDR2 YYEEEE. V was pared by 3 bases and J by 4 bases, with 10 bases between. CDR3 size: 13 residues. CDR3 amino acids: CASSYIGTYGYTF. DNA of the CDR3: TGTGCCAGCAGCTACATCGGGACCTATGGCTACACCTTC.

The chain has TRBV4-3 and TRBJ2-3; D is unclear. The length of the CDR3 is 15 residues. V dropped 0 bases and J dropped 2 bases, with 9 bases sitting between them. Per the germline V gene, CDR1 is LGHNA and CDR2 is YSLEER. The CDR3 bases are TGCGCCAGCAGCCAAGATATACAGATCACAGATACGCAGTATTTT. Its protein is CASSQDIQITDTQYF.

This chain joins TRBV7-8 and TRBJ1-2; no clear D. Germline CDR1 is SGHVS and CDR2 is FQNEAQ. This CDR3 has 16 residues. Trimming cost V 0 bases and J 4 bases, with 15 bases left between them. CDR3 loop: CASSLAVTRRGYGYTF. In DNA form, the CDR3 reads TGTGCCAGCAGCTTAGCTGTGACCAGACGGGGCTATGGCTACACCTTC.

This clonotype has just a few counts. The chain carries TRBV28 and TRBJ1-2, with a possible D match to TRBD1 (5 bases). The CDR3 contains 15 residues. Germline loops: CDR1 MDHEN, CDR2 SYDVKM. Trimming removed 6 bases at V and 0 bases at J, with 14 bases between. The CDR3 DNA reads TGTGCCAGCAGCCGGTGGGGGGAAGCTAACTATGGCTACACCTTC. Translated, it gives CASSRWGEANYGYTF.

This clonotype was observed a few times. The rearrangement joins TRBV7-3 to TRBJ2-1; TRBD1 matches 9 bases. CDR1 and CDR2 (germline): SGHTA, FQGTGA. CDR3 size: 17 residues. Trimming took 2 bases from V and 7 from J; bases not matched to a gene: 12. The DNA of the CDR3 is TGTGCCAGCAGCTTAGCCCAATCGGGACAGGGAGTAAATGAGCAGTTCTTC. This codes for CASSLAQSGQGVNEQFF.

This clonotype was counted only a few times. V and J are TRBV20-1 and TRBJ2-7; the D is unclear. Deletions cut 2 bases from V and 4 bases from J, with 21 bases between. The CDR3 runs to 16 residues. Per germline, CDR1 DFQATT and CDR2 SNEGSKA (reference sequence). In DNA, the CDR3 is TGCAGTGCTAGACTCGACCGGGCCATTGGAGCGTACGAGCAGTACTTC. Protein product: CSARLDRAIGAYEQYF.

The table lists this clonotype with a few counts. The CDR3 DNA reads as TGTGCCACCAGCAGTGCAGTTAGCAATCAGCCCCAGCATTTT. It encodes CATSSAVSNQPQHF. The V call is TRBV15, the J call TRBJ1-5, with D hard to call. The CDR3 is 14 amino acids. Germline lookup yields CDR1 LNHNV and CDR2 YYDKDF (reference sequence). Trimming cost V 3 bases and J 0 bases, with 6 bases left between them.

This clonotype has just a few counts. The J gene is TRBJ2-5, the V gene TRBV29-1, with 7 bases aligning to TRBD2. The ends lost 8 bases at V and 2 bases at J; junction bases unmatched: 11. This CDR3 is built from 14 residues. Looked up from germline, CDR1 is SQVTM and CDR2 is ANQGSEA. The CDR3 DNA follows: TGCAGCATCGAGCGTCTAGCGGATCAAGAGACCCAGTACTTC. This encodes CSIERLADQETQYF.

This clonotype has just a few counts. The chain carries TRBV7-9 and TRBJ2-4; TRBD1 is a possible D gene (5 bases). The CDR3 extends over 12 amino acids. V was shortened by 5 bases and J by 8 bases, with 10 bases between the two germline ends. Germline-derived CDR1 and CDR2 are SEHNR and FQNEAQ (reference sequence). The CDR3 loop reads CASSPGLDIQYF. The CDR3 DNA sequence: TGTGCCAGCAGCCCAGGGCTCGACATTCAGTACTTC.

This chain links TRBV7-2 with TRBJ2-4; a weak D match, TRBD1 (7 bases). V was pared by 5 bases and J by 4 bases, with 18 bases between. Germline lookup yields CDR1 SGHTA and CDR2 FQGNSA. CDR3 length: 16 amino acids. The CDR3 DNA sequence: TGTGCCAGCAGCCCAACCCGGGGGACAGTAAAAAACATTCAGTACTTC. Translating gives CASSPTRGTVKNIQYF.

The genes are TRBV5-1 and TRBJ2-1, with 9 nucleotides matching TRBD1. This CDR3 spans 15 amino acids. Losses at the gene ends were 4 bases for V and 4 bases for J; bases not matched to a gene: 6. From germline, CDR1 is SGHRS and CDR2 YFSETQ. DNA of the CDR3: TGCGCCAGCAGCCCGGGGGACAGGGCATACAATGAGCAGTTCTTC. It translates to CASSPGDRAYNEQFF.

This chain joins TRBV9 and TRBJ1-2; 8 positions match TRBD1. After removal of 3 bases from V and 2 bases from J, the junction contained 3 bases not matched to a gene. The CDR3 spans 14 residues. Germline-derived CDR1 and CDR2 are SGDLS and YYNGEE. In DNA form, the CDR3 reads TGTGCCAGCAGCGAGGGACAGGAGAACTATGGCTACACCTTC. This codes for CASSEGQENYGYTF.